This T cell receptor beta chain came from a study of blood T cell repertoires in COVID-19. Whole-study context: The cDNA or gDNA used as material had been derived from T cells, B-cell-depleted T cells, or PBMCs.

Original processing methods: Estimation of nucleated cell counts was performed using reference gene primer amplification. Clones were read by immunoSEQ multiplex PCR, and TCRdb kept only the in-frame ones, dropping some. V and J calls and clone size are those listed in that table; D and trimming were worked out from the DNA. The repertoire consists of hundreds of thousands of clones, with approximately 91% occurring once and the leading ten covering about 1.5%. J lost 2 bases, V lost 6 bases, and 0 bases had no gene match. CDR1 is LGHDT and CDR2 is YNNKEL in the germline V gene (reference sequence). CDR3 length: 14 amino acids. Individuals aged about 18 to 89 years were recruited from roughly 22 US areas.

Sequencing used PBMCs or T cells enriched from blood (not recorded which). This receptor was identified in a young woman who had been exposed to COVID-19. The chain couples TRBV3-1 (or the pseudogene TRBV3-2) to TRBJ1-4; 10 nucleotides line up with TRBD1. The CDR3 loop is CASRTGGTNEKLFF. The CDR3 DNA reads TGTGCCAGCAGGACAGGGGGCACTAATGAAAAACTGTTTTTT.